This TCR beta chain appears in the sequencing data of a study of CD8 T cells in ankylosing spondylitis (dated by TCRdb to 2017 to 2019). Regarding the complete study: T cell receptor beta repertoires were profiled in healthy donors and ankylosing spondylitis patients so that disease-linked TCR variants could be found. The full study cohort comprised approximately 23 ankylosing spondylitis patients and approximately 100 healthy donors. Peripheral blood was sampled, and synovial fluid was also collected from ankylosing spondylitis patients.

Remarks on this clonotype: The clone's antigen remains unknown. Base-call qualities are not available, and no considerably larger clone is one nucleotide away.

The full study reports these points: Some TCR beta motif variants had previously been reported in synovial fluid and blood of reactive arthritis patients, which suggested common disease-initiation mechanisms. The disease-linked clones were reported to be significantly enriched in matched synovial fluid samples from ankylosing spondylitis patients. A CD8+ phenotype was shown by the disease-linked clones, which were found at relatively low frequencies in peripheral blood. A TCR beta motif of about eight highly homologous amino acid variants appeared characteristic of blood from ankylosing spondylitis patients.

V is shortened by 3 bases, J by 4 bases, and the region joining them spans 15 bases. Sequences MNHEY (CDR1) and SMNVEV (CDR2) are obtained from the germline V gene (reference sequence). From the cysteine up to the phenylalanine, the CDR3 has a length of 15 residues. The retained sequence is limited to the CDR3, 45 bases, with the frame set at the first base. Sequencing was carried out with an Illumina HiSeq 2500. Quantitative 5'-RACE with molecular barcodes was the method used to prepare the TCR beta libraries. On the authors' methods: Disease-linked TCR variants were identified with a new computational method built on a probabilistic model of VDJ rearrangement. TCRdb reran the public reads through fastp at Q25 and MiXCR, keeping productive beta chains. Rows merge per CDR3 protein into single entries with the most common DNA and genes. The V and J calls were determined by TCRdb, not by the authors. This sample is represented by 700,000 or so distinct CDR3 sequences; around 19% of them were singletons. Around 19% of the sample comes from the top ten.

This chain is built from TRBV27 and TRBJ1-2, with TRBD1 tentatively as D gene (6 bases match). This clonotype was sampled from a male donor with ankylosing spondylitis. The sample comprised blood, either unsorted or a sorted T cell fraction (not recorded which). The bases read TGTGCCAGCAGTTTTTCCCGGACAGCAATCTATGGCTACACCTTC. Translated, this gives CASSFSRTAIYGYTF.